These T cell receptor beta chains were read from a single sample in a study of blood T cell repertoires in COVID-19. Profiling relied on immunoSEQ multiplex PCR, and the TCRdb table lists in-frame clones only, not all of them. The profile shows more than 150,000 clones, 70% to 90% of them singletons. Sequencing was carried out using peripheral blood. These TCRs come from a man aged 60 to 69 with acute or convalescent COVID-19. Each CDR3 is given with its conserved first and last residue. Fields, in order: CDR3 protein, V gene, J gene.

CDR3aa: CASSIGGSVNEQFF
v_gene: TRBV19
j_gene: TRBJ2-1

CDR3aa: CASSSPDRGMNTEAFF
v_gene: TRBV11-1
j_gene: TRBJ1-1

CDR3aa: CASSPGVRVTTGELFF
v_gene: TRBV7-3
j_gene: TRBJ2-2

CDR3aa: CASSPQVAKNIQYF
v_gene: TRBV11-1
j_gene: TRBJ2-4

CDR3aa: CATSRDRFGDFTGNTIYF
v_gene: TRBV15
j_gene: TRBJ1-3

CDR3aa: CASSQVWTAGETQYF
v_gene: TRBV9
j_gene: TRBJ2-5

CDR3aa: CASGDRVGTGELFF
v_gene: TRBV10-1
j_gene: TRBJ2-2

CDR3aa: CASSGGRGSPPLHF
v_gene: TRBV2
j_gene: TRBJ1-6

CDR3aa: CATTTSGSYEQYF
v_gene: TRBV10-3
j_gene: TRBJ2-7

CDR3aa: CASSQRDRGNLETQYF
v_gene: TRBV4-1
j_gene: TRBJ2-5

CDR3aa: CASSLGTSGAIELFF
v_gene: TRBV7-3
j_gene: TRBJ2-2

CDR3aa: CASSYKGAGNTIYF
v_gene: TRBV6-6
j_gene: TRBJ1-3

CDR3aa: CASSRSGNTGELFF
v_gene: TRBV9
j_gene: TRBJ2-2

CDR3aa: CASTLRGAETEAFF
v_gene: TRBV5-1
j_gene: TRBJ1-1

CDR3aa: CAWSTGLVGETQYF
v_gene: TRBV30
j_gene: TRBJ2-5

CDR3aa: CATSRGPPRGDQPQHF
v_gene: TRBV15
j_gene: TRBJ1-5

CDR3aa: CASSFLAGAQTGEQYF
v_gene: TRBV21-1
j_gene: TRBJ2-7

CDR3aa: CASGRDSTSTDTQYF
v_gene: TRBV5-1
j_gene: TRBJ2-3

CDR3aa: CASSLRQGDSPLHF
v_gene: TRBV28
j_gene: TRBJ1-6

CDR3aa: CASSYSIDSAGYTF
v_gene: TRBV6-5
j_gene: TRBJ1-2

CDR3aa: CASNPTSGRSGELFF
v_gene: TRBV7-9
j_gene: TRBJ2-2

CDR3aa: CASRGQGVWTEAFF
v_gene: TRBV25-1
j_gene: TRBJ1-1

CDR3aa: CASSWGLGVQETQYF
v_gene: TRBV27
j_gene: TRBJ2-5

CDR3aa: CASSPGGGGYTF
v_gene: TRBV7-2
j_gene: TRBJ1-2

CDR3aa: CAWSIGLLYEQYF
v_gene: TRBV30
j_gene: TRBJ2-7

CDR3aa: CASSPILAGGPSEQFF
v_gene: TRBV7-8
j_gene: TRBJ2-1

CDR3aa: CASSFQVDTEAFF
v_gene: TRBV5-1
j_gene: TRBJ1-1

CDR3aa: CASSYSRDTNYGYTF
v_gene: TRBV6-5
j_gene: TRBJ1-2

CDR3aa: CASSPPGPGQETQYF
v_gene: TRBV18
j_gene: TRBJ2-5

CDR3aa: CASSEIRDRGKYGYTF
v_gene: TRBV2
j_gene: TRBJ1-2

CDR3aa: CASSYSNGVGQPQHF
v_gene: TRBV6-5
j_gene: TRBJ1-5

CDR3aa: CASSLLTGTGTYGYTF
v_gene: TRBV7-9
j_gene: TRBJ1-2

CDR3aa: CASSYRLVGEQYF
v_gene: TRBV6-6
j_gene: TRBJ2-7

CDR3aa: CASSFTVNTEAFF
v_gene: TRBV7-8
j_gene: TRBJ1-1

CDR3aa: CASSLAASTGIGYTF
v_gene: TRBV5-1
j_gene: TRBJ1-2

CDR3aa: CAIQDREVNTEAFF
v_gene: TRBV6-6
j_gene: TRBJ1-1

CDR3aa: CASSERDRAYNEQFF
v_gene: TRBV6-1
j_gene: TRBJ2-1

CDR3aa: CAISDLASGQPQHF
v_gene: TRBV10-3
j_gene: TRBJ1-5

CDR3aa: CASSWSQSSYNEQFF
v_gene: TRBV5-4
j_gene: TRBJ2-1

CDR3aa: CASSLGMAVGPGGELFF
v_gene: TRBV5-5
j_gene: TRBJ2-2